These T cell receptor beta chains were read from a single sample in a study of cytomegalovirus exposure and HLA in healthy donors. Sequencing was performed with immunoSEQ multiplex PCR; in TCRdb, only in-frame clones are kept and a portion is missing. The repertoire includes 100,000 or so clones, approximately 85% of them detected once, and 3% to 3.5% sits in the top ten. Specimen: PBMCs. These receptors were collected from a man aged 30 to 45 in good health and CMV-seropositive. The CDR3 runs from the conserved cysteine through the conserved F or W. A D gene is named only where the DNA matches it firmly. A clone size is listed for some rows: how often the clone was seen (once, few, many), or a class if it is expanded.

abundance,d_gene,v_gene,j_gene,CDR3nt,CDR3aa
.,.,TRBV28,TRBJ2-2,TGTGCCAGCAGTGAGTTCACCGGGGAGCTGTTTTTT,CASSEFTGELFF
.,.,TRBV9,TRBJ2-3,TGTGCCAGCAGCGTAGGCCTAGCGATGGCCAGAGGTGCAGATACGCAGTATTTT,CASSVGLAMARGADTQYF
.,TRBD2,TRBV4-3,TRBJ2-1,TGCGCCAGCAGCCAAGAAATGACGACTAGCGGGAGCCGGAGGGTGGGAAATGAGCAGTTCTTC,CASSQEMTTSGSRRVGNEQFF
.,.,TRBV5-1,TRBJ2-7,TGCGCCAGCAGCTACCCCGAGCAGGGATACGAGCAGTACTTC,CASSYPEQGYEQYF
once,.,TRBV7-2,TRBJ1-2,TGTGCCAGCAAGATGGGGCCCCGGTTCGACTACACCTTC,CASKMGPRFDYTF
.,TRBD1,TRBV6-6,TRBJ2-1,TGTGCCAGCAGTTACTTAGGACAGGGGGCTAAGAATGAGCAGTTCTTC,CASSYLGQGAKNEQFF
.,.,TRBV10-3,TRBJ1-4,TGTGCCATCAGTGAGTCGGGTGCGGCTAATGAAAAACTGTTTTTT,CAISESGAANEKLFF
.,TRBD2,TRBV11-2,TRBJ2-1,TGTGCCAGCAGCTTAGTTACTAGCGGGCCCTACAATGAGCAGTTCTTC,CASSLVTSGPYNEQFF
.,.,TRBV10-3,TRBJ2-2,TGTGCCATCAGTGGTCAGGCTCTTTCGTCCGGGGAGCTGTTTTTT,CAISGQALSSGELFF
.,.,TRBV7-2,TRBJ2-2,TGTGCCAGCAGCAAGACGCCCACAGGGTACACCGGGGAGCTGTTTTTT,CASSKTPTGYTGELFF
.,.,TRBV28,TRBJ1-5,TGTGCCAGCAGCGAGGGGGGGAGGTTCGAGGCCCAGCATTTT,CASSEGGRFEAQHF
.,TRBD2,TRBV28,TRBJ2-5,TGTGCCAGCACCCCTCCGGCGGGAGTAGAGACCCAGTACTTC,CASTPPAGVETQYF
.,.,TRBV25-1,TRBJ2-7,TGTGCCAGCAGGAAGGACAGCTCCTACGAGCAGTACTTC,CASRKDSSYEQYF
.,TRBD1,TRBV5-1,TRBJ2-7,TGCGCCAGCAGCTCGGAACCGGGACAGATCTCCTACGAGCAGTACTTC,CASSSEPGQISYEQYF
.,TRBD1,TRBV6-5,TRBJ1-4,TGTGCCAGCAGTAACTGGGGACAGGGAAATGAAAAACTGTTTTTT,CASSNWGQGNEKLFF
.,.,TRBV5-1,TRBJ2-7,TGCGCCAGCAGCTTGGTGTCTGTAACAGGACAATCCTACGAGCAGTACTTC,CASSLVSVTGQSYEQYF
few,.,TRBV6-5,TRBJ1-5,TGTGCCAGCAGTTCCGGAGGCAATCAGCCCCAGCATTTT,CASSSGGNQPQHF
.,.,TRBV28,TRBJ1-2,TGTGCCAGCAGTTCCCTTGGGGGCAGTATCAACTCTAACTATGGCTACACCTTC,CASSSLGGSINSNYGYTF
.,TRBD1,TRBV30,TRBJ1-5,TGTGCCTGGGGGACAGGGGTTAGTAATCAGCCCCAGCATTTT,CAWGTGVSNQPQHF
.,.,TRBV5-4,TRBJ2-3,TGTGCCAGCACCCCTCTCGGGGGGCGTGCCGCAGATACGCAGTATTTT,CASTPLGGRAADTQYF
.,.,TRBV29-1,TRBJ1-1,TGCAGCGGGGGTAGGGGCCAAATCAACACTGAAGCTTTCTTT,CSGGRGQINTEAFF
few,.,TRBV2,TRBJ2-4,TGTGCCAGCAGTGATGGCAGCAAAAACATTCAGTACTTC,CASSDGSKNIQYF
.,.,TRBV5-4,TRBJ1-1,TGTGCCAGCAGCTTGGCGGACAGCACTGAAGCTTTCTTT,CASSLADSTEAFF
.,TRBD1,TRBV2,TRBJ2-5,TGTGCCAGCAGTGAACCCCCGACAGGGCGAGCCCAAGAGACCCAGTACTTC,CASSEPPTGRAQETQYF
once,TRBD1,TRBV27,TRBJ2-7,TGTGCCAGCAGTCTCCCCGGGACAGGGGTCTACGAGCAGTACTTC,CASSLPGTGVYEQYF
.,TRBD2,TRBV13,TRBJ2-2,TGTGCCAGCAGCTCGGGACTAGCGGGAAGGGAGGGGGAGCTGTTTTTT,CASSSGLAGREGELFF
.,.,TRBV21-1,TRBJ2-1,TGTGCCAGCAGCAAAGACCTCCTAGCGGGAGGGCCAGATGAGCAGTTCTTC,CASSKDLLAGGPDEQFF
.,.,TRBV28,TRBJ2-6,TGTGCCAGCAGTGAACTCCTAATCTCTGGGGCCAACGTCCTGACTTTC,CASSELLISGANVLTF
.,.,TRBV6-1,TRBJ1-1,TGTGCCACCCAGGTGGGGGGTAACACTGAAGCTTTCTTT,CATQVGGNTEAFF
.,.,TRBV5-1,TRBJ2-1,TGCGCCAGCAGACCGTCGGGAGCGTCACATGAGCAGTTCTTC,CASRPSGASHEQFF
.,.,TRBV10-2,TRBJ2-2,TGCGCCGGGCGGGTTGGGGCCGGGGAGCTGTTTTTT,CAGRVGAGELFF
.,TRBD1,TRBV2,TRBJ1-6,TGTGCCAGCAGTCCCGGGACAGGATCCTATAATTCACCCCTCCACTTT,CASSPGTGSYNSPLHF
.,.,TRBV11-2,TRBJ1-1,TGTGCCAGCAGCTTATCCGCCGCAGTTATGAACACTGAAGCTTTCTTT,CASSLSAAVMNTEAFF
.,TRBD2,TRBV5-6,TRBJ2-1,TGTGCCAGCAGCCTAGCGGGCGGTGAGCAGTTCTTC,CASSLAGGEQFF
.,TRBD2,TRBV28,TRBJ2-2,TGTGCCAGCAGTTCGACTAGCGGATTCCCCGGGGAGCTGTTTTTT,CASSSTSGFPGELFF
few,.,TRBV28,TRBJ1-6,TGTGCCAGCAGACCTGAGGATTCACCCCTCCACTTT,CASRPEDSPLHF
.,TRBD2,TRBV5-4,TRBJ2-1,TGTGCCAGCAGCTTGGGGGCTAGCGGCTCCTACAATGAGCAGTTCTTC,CASSLGASGSYNEQFF
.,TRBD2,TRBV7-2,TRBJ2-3,TGTGCCAGCAGCTTAGGGCTAGCGGGTTACACAGATACGCAGTATTTT,CASSLGLAGYTDTQYF
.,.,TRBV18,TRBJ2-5,TGTGCCAGCTCACCACCCCAGGGGTGGGTCCAAGAGACCCAGTACTTC,CASSPPQGWVQETQYF
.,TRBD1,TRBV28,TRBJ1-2,TGTGCCAGCAGTTGGGAGGGGACAGGGAGAGGCTACACCTTC,CASSWEGTGRGYTF
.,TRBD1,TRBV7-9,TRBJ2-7,TGTGCCAGCAGCTTAAAAAGTCGACAGGGGTCCTACGAGCAGTACTTC,CASSLKSRQGSYEQYF
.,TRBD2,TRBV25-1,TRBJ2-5,TGTGCCAGCAGTCTGAGCGGGAGTGGAGAGACCCAGTACTTC,CASSLSGSGETQYF
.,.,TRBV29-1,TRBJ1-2,TGCAGCGTGGGGGCACAGGGCCGGGACTATGGCTACACCTTC,CSVGAQGRDYGYTF
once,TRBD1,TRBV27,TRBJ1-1,TGTGCCAGCAGACCACTAACGACAGGGTGGGACACTGAAGCTTTCTTT,CASRPLTTGWDTEAFF
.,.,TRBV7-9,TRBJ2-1,TGTGCCAGCTCTAGCTCCCCGTCCTACAATGAGCAGTTCTTC,CASSSSPSYNEQFF